These T cell receptor beta chains were read from a single sample in a study of shared clonotypes between healthy human individuals. Profiling relied on immunoSEQ multiplex PCR, and the TCRdb table lists in-frame clones only, not all of them. This table holds hundreds of thousands of clones, approximately 95% found once. Sequenced sample: naive CD8+ T cells sorted from blood. These receptors originate from a woman aged 25 to 45 in good health. Each CDR3 is given with its conserved first and last residue. A D gene is named only where the DNA matches it firmly. Only part of the rows carry a size: once, few, many, or a class if the clone is expanded.

abundance	v_gene	d_gene	j_gene	CDR3aa	CDR3nt
NA	TRBV6-1	NA	TRBJ2-7	CASSEVNEQYF	TGTGCCAGCAGTGAAGTTAACGAGCAGTACTTC
NA	TRBV11-2	NA	TRBJ2-5	CASMDVGQGETQYF	TGTGCCAGCATGGACGTAGGCCAAGGAGAGACCCAGTACTTC
NA	TRBV29-1	TRBD2	TRBJ2-1	CSGPPAGAHSYNEQFF	TGCAGCGGGCCACCCGCGGGAGCCCACTCCTACAATGAGCAGTTCTTC
NA	TRBV28	NA	TRBJ2-3	CASSLGTTPTDTQYF	TGTGCCAGCAGTCTAGGGACAACGCCCACAGATACGCAGTATTTT
NA	TRBV11-2	TRBD2	TRBJ2-3	CASSSGRGSSTDTQYF	TGTGCCAGCAGCTCAGGGCGCGGGAGTAGCACAGATACGCAGTATTTT
NA	TRBV25-1	NA	TRBJ2-1	CASSEYAGSYNEQFF	TGTGCCAGCAGTGAATATGCGGGGTCCTACAATGAGCAGTTCTTC
once	TRBV4-1	TRBD1	TRBJ2-2	CASSPTGLNTGELFF	TGCGCCAGCAGCCCGACAGGGTTGAACACCGGGGAGCTGTTTTTT
NA	TRBV7-9	NA	TRBJ1-4	CASSQETGKLFF	TGTGCCAGCAGCCAGGAAACGGGTAAACTGTTTTTT
NA	TRBV29-1	TRBD2	TRBJ2-7	CSVEQAGGTYEQYF	TGCAGCGTTGAACAAGCGGGAGGGACCTACGAGCAGTACTTC
NA	TRBV19	NA	TRBJ1-2	CATRDHYGYTF	TGTGCCACCAGGGATCACTATGGCTACACCTTC
NA	TRBV6-5	NA	TRBJ1-2	CASSYERSYGYTF	TGTGCCAGCAGTTATGAGAGGTCCTATGGCTACACCTTC
NA	TRBV28	NA	TRBJ2-5	CASSPLFRDYDETQYF	TGTGCCAGCAGCCCGCTTTTCCGGGATTATGACGAGACCCAGTACTTC
NA	TRBV28	TRBD1	TRBJ1-5	CASRQTGGSNQPQHF	TGTGCCAGCAGACAAACAGGGGGTAGCAATCAGCCCCAGCATTTT
NA	TRBV28	NA	TRBJ2-1	CASSPTEQRNEQFF	TGTGCCAGCAGTCCCACGGAGCAACGCAATGAGCAGTTCTTC
NA	TRBV15	NA	TRBJ2-7	CATSRDSGGGVDEQYF	TGTGCCACCAGCAGAGATTCAGGGGGAGGAGTTGACGAGCAGTACTTC
NA	TRBV5-4	TRBD2	TRBJ2-7	CASSSGLAGGRGGEQYF	TGTGCCAGCAGCTCGGGACTAGCGGGAGGGAGGGGAGGCGAGCAGTACTTC
NA	TRBV6-1	NA	TRBJ2-7	CASSGPVVVPYEQYF	TGTGCCAGCAGTGGCCCTGTCGTTGTGCCCTACGAGCAGTACTTC
NA	TRBV6-1	TRBD1	TRBJ1-5	CASMIDRDGHQPQHF	TGTGCCAGCATGATAGACAGGGACGGACATCAGCCCCAGCATTTT
NA	TRBV20-1	NA	TRBJ2-7	CSALDSYEQYF	TGCAGTGCTCTGGACTCCTACGAGCAGTACTTT
NA	TRBV15	TRBD1	TRBJ2-7	CATSPQGERYEQYF	TGTGCCACCAGCCCTCAGGGGGAGAGGTACGAGCAGTACTTC
NA	TRBV7-3	NA	TRBJ2-2	CASSLSLLTGELFF	TGTGCCAGCAGCTTATCGCTCCTAACCGGGGAGCTGTTTTTT
NA	TRBV27	NA	TRBJ2-7	CASSLLQGREQYF	TGTGCCAGCAGTTTATTACAGGGACGCGAGCAGTACTTC
NA	TRBV4-2	NA	TRBJ2-7	CASSQGAGISYEQYF	TGTGCCAGCAGCCAAGGGGCGGGGATCTCCTACGAGCAGTACTTC
NA	TRBV28	NA	TRBJ2-7	CASKLDSFYEQYF	TGTGCCAGCAAGCTCGACAGTTTCTACGAGCAGTACTTC
NA	TRBV12-5	TRBD2	TRBJ2-3	CASGLAGTSSLVDTQYF	TGTGCTAGTGGTTTGGCCGGGACTAGCAGTCTTGTGGATACGCAGTATTTT
NA	TRBV6-1	NA	TRBJ2-7	CASSLRTVSSYEQYF	TGTGCCAGCAGTCTCCGGACGGTGAGCTCCTACGAGCAGTACTTC
NA	TRBV5-6	NA	TRBJ1-1	CASSLIGRMNTEAFF	TGTGCCAGCAGCTTGATTGGCCGCATGAACACTGAAGCTTTCTTT
NA	TRBV5-8	NA	TRBJ2-2	CASRYEVIHANTGELFF	TGTGCCAGCAGATACGAAGTGATTCACGCGAACACCGGGGAGCTGTTTTTT
NA	TRBV19	TRBD1	TRBJ1-2	CASSYRGENYGYTF	TGTGCCAGTAGCTACAGGGGCGAAAACTATGGCTACACCTTC
NA	TRBV11-2	NA	TRBJ1-4	CASTQVRATNEKLFF	TGTGCCAGCACCCAGGTGCGCGCAACTAATGAAAAACTGTTTTTT
NA	TRBV28	TRBD1	TRBJ1-2	CASSLDRVRSYYGYTF	TGTGCCAGCAGTTTAGACAGGGTGAGGAGCTACTATGGCTACACCTTC
NA	TRBV19	NA	TRBJ2-2	CASSNLGPTGELFF	TGTGCCAGTAGTAACCTAGGACCCACCGGGGAGCTGTTTTTT
NA	TRBV5-8	NA	TRBJ1-1	CASSYGTEAFF	TGTGCCAGCAGCTATGGCACTGAAGCTTTCTTT
NA	TRBV9	NA	TRBJ2-5	CASSVGTGASRETQYF	TGTGCCAGCAGCGTAGGAACGGGAGCGTCACGAGAGACCCAGTACTTC
NA	TRBV7-8	NA	TRBJ2-1	CASSLGSYSHNEQFF	TGTGCCAGCAGCTTAGGATCTTACAGTCACAATGAGCAGTTCTTC
NA	TRBV7-9	NA	TRBJ2-7	CASSPPGRRYEQYF	TGTGCCAGCAGCCCCCCGGGACGTCGCTACGAGCAGTACTTC
NA	TRBV9	TRBD1	TRBJ1-2	CASSGTGLYGYTF	TGTGCCAGCAGCGGGACAGGCTTATATGGCTACACCTTC
NA	TRBV30	TRBD1	TRBJ1-5	CAWTPGQGDQPQHF	TGTGCCTGGACCCCGGGACAGGGGGATCAGCCCCAGCATTTT
NA	TRBV11-2	NA	TRBJ2-3	CASSLDGVDTQYF	TGTGCCAGCAGCTTAGATGGGGTGGATACGCAGTATTTT
NA	TRBV7-8	NA	TRBJ2-1	CASSLYGAAPGQVDEQFF	TGTGCCAGCAGCTTATATGGTGCGGCCCCAGGGCAGGTGGATGAGCAGTTCTTC
NA	TRBV5-4	NA	TRBJ2-7	CASSPPSGVGWDEQYF	TGTGCCAGCAGCCCTCCCTCAGGGGTCGGGTGGGACGAGCAGTACTTC
NA	TRBV2	NA	TRBJ2-7	CASSLDGYEQYF	TGTGCCAGCAGTCTCGACGGCTACGAGCAGTACTTC
NA	TRBV27	NA	TRBJ2-7	CASSPTPRHPDYEQYF	TGTGCCAGCAGTCCCACCCCCCGGCATCCGGACTACGAGCAGTACTTC
NA	TRBV20-1	NA	TRBJ2-7	CSARSLYEQYF	TGCAGTGCTAGATCTTTATACGAGCAGTACTTC
NA	TRBV28	NA	TRBJ2-7	CASSLITTKGEQYF	TGTGCCAGCAGTTTAATTACTACCAAGGGAGAGCAGTACTTC
NA	TRBV28	NA	TRBJ2-7	CASSFERENEQYF	TGTGCCAGCAGTTTTGAACGGGAGAACGAGCAGTACTTC
once	TRBV4-1	TRBD2	TRBJ2-1	CASSLLAGELNEQFF	TGCGCCAGCAGCCTCCTAGCGGGAGAACTAAATGAGCAGTTCTTC
once	TRBV6-1	NA	TRBJ1-4	CASRGQGNEKLFF	TGTGCCAGCAGGGGGCAGGGTAATGAAAAACTGTTTTTT
NA	TRBV6-5	NA	TRBJ2-7	CASSYRQPNYEQYF	TGTGCCAGCAGTTACCGACAGCCTAACTACGAGCAGTACTTC
NA	TRBV7-9	TRBD2	TRBJ2-5	CASSVTLAGGSEETQYF	TGTGCCAGCAGCGTTACCTTAGCGGGAGGGTCGGAAGAGACCCAGTACTTC
NA	TRBV28	NA	TRBJ2-7	CASSLDYEQYF	TGTGCCAGCAGCCTGGATTACGAGCAGTACTTC
NA	TRBV9	NA	TRBJ1-1	CASSVGTAWYMNTEAFF	TGTGCCAGCAGCGTAGGTACCGCCTGGTACATGAACACTGAAGCTTTCTTT
NA	TRBV19	NA	TRBJ1-5	CASTHWDNQPQHF	TGTGCCAGTACGCATTGGGACAATCAGCCCCAGCATTTT
NA	TRBV23-1	NA	TRBJ1-3	CASSPGICSSRPGNTIYF	TGCGCCAGCAGTCCAGGCATCTGTAGCTCCCGTCCTGGAAACACCATATATTTT